The 16 T cell receptor beta chains given below trace back to one sample, sequenced in a study of OX40 agonist ivuxolimab in advanced cancers. The protocol was immunoSEQ multiplex PCR, while the TCRdb copy is restricted to in-frame clones and leaves out a portion. This sample has about 81,000 clones, with under 95% found just once. The material was CD4+ or CD8+ T cells sorted from blood, obtained in a trial of the OX40 agonist ivuxolimab. The receptor source for this set is an adult with an advanced solid tumor such as melanoma, head and neck, liver or kidney cancer.

The V gene is TRBV4-1, the J gene TRBJ2-4; TRBD1 matches at 9 bases. After removal of 0 bases from V and 9 bases from J, the junction contained 6 bases not matched to a gene. CDR1 and CDR2 (germline): MGHRA, YSYEKL. This CDR3 comprises 15 residues. The CDR3 is CASSQDPGQGGIQYF. CDR3 bases: TGCGCCAGCAGCCAAGACCCGGGACAGGGCGGCATTCAGTACTTC.

The CDR3 DNA reads as TGTGCCAGCAGCTTAGAGGGTCAGGGGAGGTACTTC. This translates into CASSLEGQGRYF. The chain links TRBV7-2 to TRBJ2-7; TRBD1 is a possible D gene (6 bases). V was cut by 1 base and J by 12 bases, with 13 bases left in between. The CDR3 contains 12 residues. CDR1 is SGHTA and CDR2 is FQGNSA in the germline V gene.

This chain connects TRBV19 to TRBJ2-2; 8 bases align to TRBD1. The CDR3 is made up of 15 amino acids. Germline trimming cut 5 bases from V and 8 bases from J; bases unmatched to any gene: 10. Germline assignment: CDR1 LNHDA and CDR2 SQIVND (reference sequence). DNA for the CDR3: TGTGCCAGTAGTTTTTCCACAGGGGGACGGGGGGAGCTGTTTTTT. It is translated as CASSFSTGGRGELFF.

The chain links TRBV5-1 to TRBJ1-2, with 10 bases identical to TRBD1. The CDR3 extends over 17 amino acids. V shed 4 bases and J 8 bases; nucleotides not matched to a gene: 17. The V gene's germline CDR1 is SGHRS and CDR2 YFSETQ. The CDR3 here is CASSATGGESFPAGYTF. As DNA, the CDR3 is TGCGCCAGCAGCGCGACAGGGGGCGAATCGTTCCCTGCGGGCTACACCTTC.

CDR3 protein: CASSLFSGRATGELFF. The CDR3 nucleotides read TGTGCCAGCAGTTTATTTAGCGGGAGGGCGACCGGGGAGCTGTTTTTT. The chain uses TRBV28 and TRBJ2-2, with 11 bases that match TRBD2. The CDR3 length is 16 residues. CDR1 is MDHEN, CDR2 SYDVKM, per germline. V lost 1 base, J lost 5 bases, and 3 bases stayed unmatched.

The V call is TRBV7-9, the J call TRBJ2-7; the match to TRBD2 covers 13 bases. Per germline, CDR1 SEHNR and CDR2 FQNEAQ (reference sequence). V was pared by 9 bases and J by 2 bases, with 7 bases of the junction left unmatched. The CDR3 runs to 15 residues. The CDR3 reads CASYGLAGEAYEQYF. The CDR3 DNA reads as TGTGCCAGTTACGGACTAGCGGGAGAGGCCTACGAGCAGTACTTC.

This clone was recorded a few times. V and J are TRBV6-5 and TRBJ1-1, with D unresolved. Per the germline V gene, CDR1 is MNHEY and CDR2 is SVGAGI. The CDR3 totals 14 residues. V lost 6 bases and J lost 4, with 15 bases in between. DNA of the CDR3: TGTGCCAGCAGCTGGGGAGGAAAGAGCACTGAAGCTTTCTTT. Translation gives CASSWGGKSTEAFF.

This clone was counted once. In DNA form, the CDR3 reads TGCGCCAGCAGCCAAGGCCGACAGGGGGTGGCTGAAGCTTTCTTT. This translates into CASSQGRQGVAEAFF. V gene TRBV4-1 combines with J gene TRBJ1-1, with 9 bases identical to TRBD1. Germline CDR1 and CDR2: MGHRA and YSYEKL. The ends lost 1 base at V and 6 bases at J; junction bases unmatched: 6. The CDR3 totals 15 residues.

This chain connects TRBV19 to TRBJ1-2; D is uncertain. The CDR3 runs 15 residues. The V end was cut by 6 bases, the J end by 1 base, with 15 bases between. CDR1 LNHDA and CDR2 SQIVND come from the germline V gene (reference sequence). The DNA for the CDR3 is TGTGCCAGTAGATTAAGGACCTCTGGTAACTATGGCTACACCTTC. This codes for CASRLRTSGNYGYTF.

The CDR3 region is CASSQERGSHEQYF. The CDR3 bases are TGCGCCAGCAGCCAAGAGCGGGGGTCCCACGAGCAGTACTTC. This chain connects TRBV4-3 to TRBJ2-7; 7 nucleotides agree with TRBD2. Germline assignment: CDR1 LGHNA and CDR2 YSLEER. The J segment lost 5 bases and the V segment lost 0 bases, leaving 4 bases of the junction unmatched. This CDR3 comprises 14 residues.

The chain recombines TRBV4-1 with TRBJ1-1; 9 bases match TRBD1. Germline CDR1 is MGHRA and CDR2 is YSYEKL. CDR3 length: 15 amino acids. The V gene end was trimmed by 5 bases and the J gene end by 1 base; junction bases not matched to a gene: 5. CDR3 bases: TGCGCCAGCAGCTTCAGGGACAGGGCGAACACTGAAGCTTTCTTT. Protein product: CASSFRDRANTEAFF.

This rearrangement joins TRBV29-1 to TRBJ2-4, with D tentatively TRBD2 (6 bases). V was trimmed by 6 bases and J by 2 bases, leaving 17 bases between them. In germline, CDR1 is SQVTM, CDR2 ANQGSEA. This CDR3 region has 15 residues. CDR3 amino acids: CSVGGEDGSKNIQYF. CDR3 sequence (DNA): TGCAGCGTGGGGGGTGAAGACGGATCCAAAAACATTCAGTACTTC.

The chain combines TRBV4-3 with TRBJ2-3; possible D gene TRBD1, 6 bases. Germline V lookup: CDR1 LGHNA, CDR2 YSLEER. The CDR3 is 15 amino acids. V dropped 3 bases and J dropped 2 bases, with 12 bases sitting between them. The CDR3 DNA reads as TGCGCCAGCAGCCAGGACAGTGAGTTCACAGATACGCAGTATTTT. Its protein is CASSQDSEFTDTQYF.

The V and J genes are TRBV19 and TRBJ1-5; TRBD1 matches 9 bases. The CDR3 length is 15 residues. Germline loops: CDR1 LNHDA, CDR2 SQIVND (reference sequence). After removal of 1 base from V and 9 bases from J, the junction contained 7 bases not matched to a gene. Here the CDR3 DNA reads TGTGCCAGTAGTATAGGGACAGGGGTGGGGACGCCCCAGCATTTT. This codes for CASSIGTGVGTPQHF.

J is TRBJ2-2 and V is TRBV10-2; D gene ambiguous. V lost 6 bases to trimming and J lost 14 bases, with 19 bases between them. This CDR3 is 13 amino acids long. CDR1 WSHSY and CDR2 SAAADI come from the germline V gene. CDR3 DNA: TGCGCCAGCAGATCGGACCTGCCCCGGAATCTGTTTTTT. Residues: CASRSDLPRNLFF.

The rearrangement links TRBV2 to TRBJ1-1; 7 bases map to TRBD1. Trimming removed 7 bases from V and 3 bases from J; junction bases left unmatched: 17. CDR1 SNHLY and CDR2 FYNNEI come from the germline V gene. The CDR3 extends over 17 amino acids. The CDR3 reads CASMWTQGGIWHTEAFF. The CDR3 DNA reads TGTGCCAGCATGTGGACTCAGGGGGGAATCTGGCACACTGAAGCTTTCTTT.